This TCR beta chain was recovered during a study of cytomegalovirus exposure and HLA in healthy donors. In the study overall: The 120 validation repertoires used the same platform as the approximately 700 first-cohort repertoires (as reported by a later analysis). Study-wide results and limits: The tendency of first-cohort TCR clusters to co-occur in the 120 or so validation repertoires emerged from a later analysis. Under in vitro conditions, three CMV-associated chains were confirmed as specific for CMV antigens.

The table came from immunoSEQ multiplex PCR; TCRdb's copy has only in-frame clones and leaves some out. The sample holds about 280,000 clones, 85% to 90% seen once. As concerns this clone: Its antigen remains unidentified.

This CDR3 has 13 amino acids. The V segment lost 8 bases and the J segment 8 bases; nucleotides outside the gene matches: 10. Germline assignment: CDR1 LNHDA and CDR2 SQIVND (reference sequence). Sequenced sample: PBMCs. This receptor was taken from a woman younger than 30 in good health and CMV-seronegative. The chain is built from TRBV19 and TRBJ1-2, with 8 bases aligning to TRBD1. The CDR3 DNA is TGTGCCAGTCGACAGGGGAGGGATCGAGGCTACACCTTC. It translates to CASRQGRDRGYTF.